The 21 T cell receptor beta chains below were found in one sample sequenced in a study of cytomegalovirus exposure and HLA in healthy donors. This PCR relied on a set of 60 Vbeta primers and 13 Jbeta primers. Generated by immunoSEQ multiplex PCR, the TCRdb table keeps only in-frame clones and is missing some. The sample includes around 240,000 clones, about four fifths of them seen just once. Sample: PBMCs. These TCRs come from a woman aged 40-49 years in good health and CMV-seropositive.

The CDR3 region has the DNA TGTGCCTGGAGTGGGGACTTCCAAGAGACCCAGTACTTC. This translates into CAWSGDFQETQYF. V usage is TRBV30 and J usage is TRBJ2-5, with TRBD2 as a possible D gene (6 bases). V shed 1 base and J shed 1 base, with 7 bases lying between them. The germline gives CDR1 GTSNPN, CDR2 SVGIG (reference sequence). CDR3 length: 13 residues.

At least ten counts were recorded for this clone. V usage is TRBV6-5 and J usage is TRBJ1-4; D ambiguous. The ends were cut back, 2 bases at V and 11 bases at J, with 18 bases in the middle. CDR3 length: 15 amino acids. Germline V CDR1 and CDR2: MNHEY, SVGAGI. CDR3 DNA sequence: TGTGCCAGCAGTTACGTAGGTGGAGGTGGAACTAAACTGTTTTTT. Residues: CASSYVGGGGTKLFF.

The V gene is TRBV30, the J gene TRBJ1-1; no definite D call. This CDR3 region has 13 residues. Germline V lookup: CDR1 GTSNPN, CDR2 SVGIG (reference sequence). Trimming shortened V by 0 bases and J by 7 bases, and 12 bases separated the two germline ends. The CDR3: CAWSVPLRDEAFF. CDR3 bases: TGTGCCTGGAGTGTACCATTGAGGGATGAAGCTTTCTTT. Full variable domain (outside the CDR3, taken from reference TRBV30 and TRBJ1-1): SQTIHQWPATLVQPVGSPLSLECTVEGTSNPNLYWYRQAAGRGLQLLFYSVGIGQISSEVPQNLSASRPQDRQFILSSKKLLLSDSGFYLCAWSVPLRDEAFFGQGTRLTVV.

The table lists this clone with a few counts. The V call is TRBV19, the J call TRBJ1-2; a possible D gene is TRBD1 (5 bases). Germline lookup yields CDR1 LNHDA and CDR2 SQIVND (reference sequence). CDR3 length: 13 residues. V lost 4 bases and J 7 bases, leaving 13 bases between the germline ends. The CDR3 region is CASSTDIVLGYTF. CDR3 nucleotide sequence: TGTGCCAGTAGTACGGACATAGTCCTTGGCTACACCTTC.

V usage is TRBV9 and J usage is TRBJ2-1, with D maybe TRBD1 (6 bases). The germline V and J ends were trimmed by 3 bases and 0 bases, with 22 bases remaining between them. The CDR3 spans 19 residues. Germline V gene data show CDR1 as SGDLS and CDR2 as YYNGEE. The CDR3 DNA is TGTGCCAGCAGCGCCACTGGACAGACTATAAGCAGCTCCTACAATGAGCAGTTCTTC. Encoded protein: CASSATGQTISSSYNEQFF. Drawing the rest from reference TRBV9 and TRBJ2-1, the complete variable domain is DSGVTQTPKHLITATGQRVTLRCSPRSGDLSVYWYQQSLDQGLQFLIQYYNGEERAKGNILERFSAQQFPDLHSELNLSSLELGDSALYFCASSATGQTISSSYNEQFFGPGTRLTVL.

The chain joins TRBV7-2 to TRBJ2-5; D gene ambiguous. CDR1 SGHTA and CDR2 FQGNSA come from the germline V gene. V was cut by 1 base and J by 0 bases, with 9 bases left in between. The CDR3 is 15 residues long. The CDR3 nucleotides read TGTGCCAGCAGCTTAGGGCGAGACTACCAAGAGACCCAGTACTTC. It codes for CASSLGRDYQETQYF.

This chain joins TRBV29-1 and TRBJ2-5, with 7 bases that match TRBD1. The germline CDR1 and CDR2 sequences are SQVTM and ANQGSEA. The CDR3 length is 13 residues. J was trimmed by 5 bases and V by 6 bases; bases with no gene match: 9. In DNA form, the CDR3 reads TGCAGCGTCATGATTCAGGGGGTCGAGACCCAGTACTTC. Protein: CSVMIQGVETQYF. Full variable domain (outside the CDR3, taken from reference TRBV29-1 and TRBJ2-5): SAVISQKPSRDICQRGTSLTIQCQVDSQVTMMFWYRQQPGQSLTLIATANQGSEATYESGFVIDKFPISRPNLTFSTLTVSNMSPEDSSIYLCSVMIQGVETQYFGPGTRLLVL.

This rearrangement joins TRBV13 to TRBJ2-1; TRBD1 matches 12 bases. Per germline, CDR1 PRHDT and CDR2 FYEKMQ (reference sequence). Trimming removed 6 bases from V and 8 bases from J; junction bases left unmatched: 2. The CDR3 length is 13 residues. The CDR3: CASRGQGAYEQFF. The CDR3 region has the DNA TGTGCCAGCAGGGGACAGGGGGCCTATGAGCAGTTCTTC.

Only a few counts were recorded for this clone. In DNA, the CDR3 is TGTGCCAGCAGTGCGCAGGGGGTCCCTAACTATGGCTACACCTTC. Protein sequence: CASSAQGVPNYGYTF. This sequence joins TRBV6-4 and TRBJ1-2; 7 bases fit TRBD1. Germline V lookup: CDR1 MRHNA, CDR2 SNTAGT. The CDR3 covers 15 residues. The ends lost 4 bases at V and 0 bases at J; junction bases unmatched: 5.

This clone came up a few times. The chain combines TRBV27 with TRBJ2-7, with D perhaps TRBD2 (6 bases). Trimming pared 2 bases from V and 2 bases from J, leaving 13 bases between. Germline CDR1 MNHEY, CDR2 SMNVEV (reference sequence). This CDR3 is 15 amino acids long. The CDR3: CASSLGGNPTYEQYF. In DNA form, the CDR3 reads TGTGCCAGCAGTTTAGGCGGGAATCCCACCTACGAGCAGTACTTC.

This chain uses TRBV11-3 with TRBJ2-5; TRBD1 aligns across 7 bases. V gave up 5 bases and J gave up 3 bases; unmatched junction bases: 6. CDR1 and CDR2 (germline): SGHNT, YENEEA. The CDR3 runs to 14 residues. This CDR3 reads CASSTHRGEETQYF. For the CDR3, the DNA is TGTGCCAGCAGCACGCACAGGGGCGAAGAGACCCAGTACTTC.

The genes are TRBV9 and TRBJ2-1; D might be TRBD2 (7 bases). V lost 4 bases and J lost 4, with 21 bases in between. The germline V gene has CDR1 SGDLS and CDR2 YYNGEE. The CDR3 is 17 amino acids. Written as DNA, the CDR3 is TGTGCCAGCAGCTCCCCCTGGGGGGGCGGTATTTACAATGAGCAGTTCTTC. Translated: CASSSPWGGGIYNEQFF.

J is TRBJ1-1 and V is TRBV29-1, with D uncertain. CDR3 length equals 14 residues. Germline V gene lookup returns CDR1 SQVTM and CDR2 ANQGSEA. Trimming removed 5 bases from V and 0 bases from J, with 13 bases in between. The CDR3 DNA reads as TGCAGCGTTTCTCCGGATCGGGTGAACACTGAAGCTTTCTTT. It encodes CSVSPDRVNTEAFF.

V is TRBV7-9 and J is TRBJ2-5; maybe TRBD1 (5 bases). The V and J ends lost 0 bases and 5 bases respectively, with 7 bases between them. Germline V gene sequence: CDR1 SEHNR, CDR2 FQNEAQ (reference sequence). This CDR3 is 13 amino acids long. The CDR3 DNA reads TGTGCCAGCAGCTTAGCAGGGGTGGAGACCCAGTACTTC. Translation gives CASSLAGVETQYF.

The rearrangement joins TRBV7-9 to TRBJ1-2, with D possibly being TRBD1 (6 bases). Germline loops: CDR1 SEHNR, CDR2 FQNEAQ (reference sequence). The CDR3 runs to 15 residues. V was trimmed by 5 bases and J by 6 bases, leaving 19 bases between them. This CDR3 is CASSPPLNRADGYTF. The DNA of the CDR3 is TGTGCCAGCAGCCCCCCCCTTAACAGGGCTGATGGCTACACCTTC.

The rearrangement joins TRBV5-8 to TRBJ2-7, with TRBD1 identical over 8 bases. Germline CDR1 SGHTS, CDR2 YDEGEE. CDR3 length equals 13 residues. Unmatched junction bases numbered 2, after V lost 6 bases and J lost 0 bases. The CDR3 sequence is CASTGGGSYEQYF. CDR3 DNA: TGTGCCAGCACAGGGGGCGGCTCCTACGAGCAGTACTTC.

This clone was found a few times. The rearrangement uses TRBV5-6 and TRBJ1-1; no firm D call. The CDR3 has 13 residues. The germline V gene has CDR1 SGHDT and CDR2 YYEEEE. The V gene lost 0 bases and the J gene lost 1 base, with 4 bases spanning the gap. The CDR3 bases are TGTGCCAGCAGCTTGGGCAGGAACACTGAAGCTTTCTTT. As protein: CASSLGRNTEAFF.

The chain is built from TRBV18 and TRBJ1-1, with D unresolved. V shed 2 bases and J shed 3 bases, with 7 bases lying between them. Per germline, CDR1 KGHSH and CDR2 LQKENI. This CDR3 spans 13 amino acids. As DNA, the CDR3 is TGTGCCAGCTCACCAGAGAGGGACACTGAAGCTTTCTTT. It specifies CASSPERDTEAFF.

The chain recombines TRBV5-1 with TRBJ2-7; tentatively, D is TRBD1 (5 bases). CDR3 length: 13 amino acids. Germline CDR1 and CDR2: SGHRS and YFSETQ. V was clipped by 0 bases and J by 5 bases, with 9 bases between them. Here the CDR3 DNA reads TGCGCCAGCAGCTTGGACAGGTCGGACGAGCAGTACTTC. Translation gives CASSLDRSDEQYF.

This chain links TRBV15 with TRBJ2-1; D is possibly TRBD2 (6 bases). CDR3 size: 13 residues. V was clipped by 4 bases and J by 7 bases, with 11 bases between them. Germline V gene lookup returns CDR1 LNHNV and CDR2 YYDKDF (reference sequence). The CDR3 DNA reads TGTGCCACCAGCAAGCGACGGGAGAATGAGCAGTTCTTC. Encoded protein: CATSKRRENEQFF. Together with reference TRBV15 and TRBJ2-1, the CDR3 gives the full variable domain: DAMVIQNPRYQVTQFGKPVTLSCSQTLNHNVMYWYQQKSSQAPKLLFHYYDKDFNNEADTPDNFQSRRPNTSFCFLDIRSPGLGDTAMYLCATSKRRENEQFFGPGTRLTVL.

The chain joins TRBV7-3 to TRBJ1-1; TRBD1 aligns across 10 bases. V dropped 5 bases and J dropped 4; count of bases not matched to a gene: 4. The germline gives CDR1 SGHTA, CDR2 FQGTGA. The CDR3 is 14 amino acids. In nucleotides, the CDR3 is TGTGCCAGCAGCCCGGGACAGGGGTTCACTGAAGCTTTCTTT. The encoded protein is CASSPGQGFTEAFF. Drawing the rest from reference TRBV7-3 and TRBJ1-1, the complete variable domain is GAGVSQTPSNKVTEKGKYVELRCDPISGHTALYWYRQSLGQGPEFLIYFQGTGAADDSGLPNDRFFAVRPEGSVSTLKIQRTERGDSAVYLCASSPGQGFTEAFFGQGTRLTVV.